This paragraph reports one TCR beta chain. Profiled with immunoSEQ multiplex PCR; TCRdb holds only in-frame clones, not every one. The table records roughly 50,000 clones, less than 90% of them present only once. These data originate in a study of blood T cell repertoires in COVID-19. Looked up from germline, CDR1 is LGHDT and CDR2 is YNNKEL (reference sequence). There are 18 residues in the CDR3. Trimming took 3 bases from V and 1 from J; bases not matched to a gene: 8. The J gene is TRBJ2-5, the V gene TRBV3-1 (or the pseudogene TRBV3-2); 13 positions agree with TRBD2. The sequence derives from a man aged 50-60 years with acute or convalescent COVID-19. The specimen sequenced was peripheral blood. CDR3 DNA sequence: TGTGCCAGCAGCCACACTAGCGGGGGGGCCCGTTCCCAAGAGACCCAGTACTTC. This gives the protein CASSHTSGGARSQETQYF.